This T cell receptor beta chain was recorded in a study of Ad26.COV2.S vaccination and SARS-CoV-2 variants. Treatment: some 19 received Ad26.COV2.S at low or high dose, single or two shots; 5 received placebo; per-sample allocation not given. Collection of samples fell on day 63 after the first vaccine or placebo injection. This clone came up a few times. The method was immunoSEQ multiplex PCR; TCRdb's version includes in-frame clones alone and lacks a portion of them. The sample gives about 280,000 clones, roughly 86% of which show up once; less than 3.5% is in the top ten. The ends were cut back, 8 bases at V and 2 bases at J, with 6 bases in the middle. The CDR3 runs 11 residues.

This sequence joins TRBV12-3 or TRBV12-4 and TRBJ1-2, with a weak D call TRBD1 (5 bases). This sample comprised peripheral blood, obtained in a trial of Ad26.COV2.S vaccine versus placebo. The receptor's source is a person between 18 and 65 years old who received the Ad26.COV2.S COVID-19 vaccine or a placebo. As DNA, the CDR3 is TGTGCCAGCGGGGGGAACTATGGCTACACCTTC. Amino acid sequence: CASGGNYGYTF.